The 21 T cell receptor beta chains in this list originate from one sample, sequenced in a study of type 1 regulatory T cells. A single record per CDR3 protein comes from TCRdb applying MiXCR to the reads. The table has roughly 62,000 distinct CDR3 sequences, roughly 60% seen once. These receptors have no known antigen. The sequenced sample was cultured non-Tr1 T cells, either the whole culture or a sorted T cell fraction (not recorded which). Every receptor here comes from a human donor in good health.

The chain couples TRBV20-1 to TRBJ2-7; a weak D match, TRBD2 (6 bases). V dropped 4 bases and J dropped 1 base, with 11 bases sitting between them. The CDR3 length is 13 residues. CDR1 is DFQATT, CDR2 SNEGSKA, per germline (reference sequence). The CDR3 spells CSAKGGSSYEQYF. The CDR3 bases are TGCAGTGCTAAGGGAGGCTCATCCTACGAGCAGTACTTC.

The gene calls are TRBV5-1 and TRBJ2-3, with a tentative D call TRBD2 (6 bases). The V end lost 4 bases, the J end lost 2 bases, and 11 bases lay between the germline ends. This CDR3 has 14 residues. The germline CDR1 and CDR2 sequences are SGHRS and YFSETQ. Written as DNA, the CDR3 is TGCGCCAGCAGCGGGGAGGCGGCCACAGATACGCAGTATTTT. Amino acids: CASSGEAATDTQYF.

The V gene is TRBV9, the J gene TRBJ2-5, with TRBD2 matching over 10 bases. Losses at the gene ends were 1 base for V and 3 bases for J; bases not matched to a gene: 0. Germline V CDR1 and CDR2: SGDLS, YYNGEE. There are 14 residues in the CDR3. This chain's CDR3 is CASSVLAGEETQYF. The CDR3 DNA sequence: TGTGCCAGCAGCGTACTAGCGGGAGAAGAGACCCAGTACTTC. Full variable domain (rest looked up from reference TRBV9 and TRBJ2-5): DSGVTQTPKHLITATGQRVTLRCSPRSGDLSVYWYQQSLDQGLQFLIQYYNGEERAKGNILERFSAQQFPDLHSELNLSSLELGDSALYFCASSVLAGEETQYFGPGTRLLVL.

The chain combines TRBV20-1 with TRBJ2-1; no clear D. Trimming cost V 8 bases and J 1 base, with 15 bases left between them. The CDR3 consists of 14 residues. The V gene's germline CDR1 is DFQATT and CDR2 SNEGSKA (reference sequence). The CDR3 spells CSYLRAGSYNEQFF. The CDR3 DNA is TGCAGTTATCTCCGGGCAGGTTCCTACAATGAGCAGTTCTTC.

The J gene is TRBJ1-1, the V gene TRBV11-2; D is unclear. Germline assignment: CDR1 SGHAT and CDR2 FQNNGV. The CDR3 is 15 residues long. The V and J ends lost 3 bases and 1 base respectively, with 12 bases between them. CDR3 sequence: CASSFIAVWNTEAFF. Written as DNA, the CDR3 is TGTGCCAGCAGCTTCATTGCGGTGTGGAACACTGAAGCTTTCTTT.

The CDR3 region is CASSLEWTEETQYF. For the CDR3, the DNA is TGTGCCAGCAGCTTAGAGTGGACTGAAGAGACCCAGTACTTC. The V call is TRBV7-2, the J call TRBJ2-5; D may be TRBD2 (5 bases). The CDR3 extends over 14 amino acids. The V gene's germline CDR1 is SGHTA and CDR2 FQGNSA. Trimming removed 1 base from V and 3 bases from J, with 9 bases in between.

The chain is built from TRBV7-9 and TRBJ2-3; D is perhaps TRBD1 or TRBD2 (6 bases each). Trimming pared 6 bases from V and 3 bases from J, leaving 13 bases between. Germline CDR1 is SEHNR and CDR2 is FQNEAQ (reference sequence). The CDR3 has 14 amino acids. The CDR3 protein is CASRYGGGTDTQYF. Here the CDR3 DNA reads TGTGCCAGCAGATATGGAGGGGGGACAGATACGCAGTATTTT.

The chain joins TRBV27 to TRBJ2-7, with TRBD2 matching 8 bases. Germline V gene lookup returns CDR1 MNHEY and CDR2 SMNVEV (reference sequence). J lost 4 bases, V lost 6 bases, and 8 bases had no gene match. The CDR3 is 14 amino acids. The CDR3 DNA follows: TGTGCCAGCAGAAAACAGGGCGGGGGGTACGAGCAGTACTTC. Its translation is CASRKQGGGYEQYF.

This clonotype was recorded once. The chain combines TRBV6-5 with TRBJ2-5; 9 bases match TRBD2. Losses at the gene ends were 5 bases for V and 5 bases for J; bases not matched to a gene: 6. Germline V CDR1 and CDR2: MNHEY, SVGAGI. The CDR3 consists of 14 residues. CDR3 amino acids: CASSRGLATETQYF. The CDR3 coding sequence is TGTGCCAGCAGTCGCGGACTAGCGACGGAGACCCAGTACTTC.

The chain employs TRBV4-3 and TRBJ2-3; 7 bases line up with TRBD2. There are 15 residues in the CDR3. Germline V gene lookup returns CDR1 LGHNA and CDR2 YSLEER. Trimming took 8 bases from V and 4 from J; bases not matched to a gene: 12. The CDR3 DNA sequence: TGCGCCAGCTCACTGGCGGGAGCCAGCGCAGATACGCAGTATTTT. Protein: CASSLAGASADTQYF.

This clonotype was recorded a few times. The gene calls are TRBV7-2 and TRBJ2-2, with 10 bases fitting TRBD2. The CDR3 spans 15 residues. Germline loops: CDR1 SGHTA, CDR2 FQGNSA. Losses at the gene ends were 2 bases for V and 6 bases for J; bases not matched to a gene: 3. This chain's CDR3 is CASSLTTSGAGELFF. In DNA, the CDR3 is TGTGCCAGCAGCTTAACAACTAGCGGGGCCGGGGAGCTGTTTTTT.

V and J are TRBV5-1 and TRBJ1-1, with no clear D. Trimming left V 0 bases short and J 1 base short, with 7 bases between. The CDR3 sequence is 14 residues long. The germline gives CDR1 SGHRS, CDR2 YFSETQ. CDR3 amino acids: CASSLVPGNTEAFF. In DNA form, the CDR3 reads TGCGCCAGCAGCTTGGTCCCGGGGAACACTGAAGCTTTCTTT.

The J gene is TRBJ2-3, the V gene TRBV9, with D unresolved. Trimming removed 0 bases from V and 4 bases from J, with 6 bases in between. CDR3 length: 13 amino acids. Looked up from germline, CDR1 is SGDLS and CDR2 is YYNGEE. CDR3 bases: TGTGCCAGCAGCGTAGGAGTCCCAGATACGCAGTATTTT. This gives the protein CASSVGVPDTQYF.

The chain uses TRBV18 and TRBJ2-5, with 11 bases aligning to TRBD1. Per germline, CDR1 KGHSH and CDR2 LQKENI. The CDR3 runs to 15 residues. Trimming cost V 0 bases and J 4 bases; bases outside gene matches: 1. CDR3 nucleotide sequence: TGTGCCAGCTCACCACCGGACAGGGGGCGAGAGACCCAGTACTTC. It yields the protein CASSPPDRGRETQYF.

This clonotype has at least ten counts. CDR3 residues: CASSDSGSPYGNEQFF. The DNA of the CDR3 is TGCGCCAGCAGTGACTCCGGGAGCCCGTATGGGAATGAGCAGTTCTTC. The rearrangement links TRBV10-1 to TRBJ2-1; a possible D gene is TRBD2 (6 bases). V was cut by 3 bases and J by 7 bases, with 19 bases left in between. This CDR3 has 16 amino acids. CDR1 is WNHNN and CDR2 is SYGVQD in the germline V gene (reference sequence).

J is TRBJ2-3 and V is TRBV5-1; D not certain. Trimming shortened V by 1 base and J by 3 bases, and 9 bases separated the two germline ends. The germline gives CDR1 SGHRS, CDR2 YFSETQ. CDR3 length: 14 amino acids. The CDR3 loop reads CASSLPSATDTQYF. As DNA, the CDR3 is TGCGCCAGCAGCTTGCCTTCCGCGACAGATACGCAGTATTTT.

This chain uses TRBV2 with TRBJ2-6; TRBD1 might be the D (6 bases). Germline values: CDR1 SNHLY, CDR2 FYNNEI. The CDR3 totals 14 residues. V was pared by 7 bases and J by 2 bases, with 9 bases between. CDR3 in DNA: TGTGCCAGCAAGGACAGTACTGGGGCCAACGTCCTGACTTTC. Its translation: CASKDSTGANVLTF.

The chain couples TRBV11-2 to TRBJ2-3, with D hard to call. The CDR3 is 12 amino acids. Germline CDR1 is SGHAT and CDR2 is FQNNGV. V lost 8 bases to trimming and J lost 8 bases, with 14 bases between them. CDR3 DNA: TGTGCCAGCCAGCTCGGTTCCGGTACGCAGTATTTT. It translates to CASQLGSGTQYF.

The chain joins TRBV5-1 to TRBJ2-1; the match to TRBD1 covers 8 bases. Per the germline V gene, CDR1 is SGHRS and CDR2 is YFSETQ. CDR3 size: 14 residues. Germline trimming cut 4 bases from V and 4 bases from J; bases unmatched to any gene: 4. CDR3 bases: TGCGCCAGCAGCGACAGGGGACCATACAATGAGCAGTTCTTC. This translates into CASSDRGPYNEQFF.

The genes are TRBV10-3 and TRBJ1-2, with TRBD1 matching 7 bases. There are 14 residues in the CDR3. V lost 3 bases to trimming and J lost 4 bases; unmatched junction nucleotides: 5. Germline-derived CDR1 and CDR2 are ENHRY and SYGVKD. This CDR3 reads CAISESGTVYGYTF. Written as DNA, the CDR3 is TGTGCCATCAGTGAATCCGGGACAGTCTATGGCTACACCTTC.

This clonotype appeared a single time. In DNA, the CDR3 is TGTGCCAGCAGTTTCACAGGGAACACTGAAGCTTTCTTT. Its translation is CASSFTGNTEAFF. This chain links TRBV12-3 or TRBV12-4 with TRBJ1-1, with D possibly matching TRBD1 (5 bases). The CDR3 covers 13 residues. V was clipped by 3 bases and J by 1 base, with 6 bases between them.